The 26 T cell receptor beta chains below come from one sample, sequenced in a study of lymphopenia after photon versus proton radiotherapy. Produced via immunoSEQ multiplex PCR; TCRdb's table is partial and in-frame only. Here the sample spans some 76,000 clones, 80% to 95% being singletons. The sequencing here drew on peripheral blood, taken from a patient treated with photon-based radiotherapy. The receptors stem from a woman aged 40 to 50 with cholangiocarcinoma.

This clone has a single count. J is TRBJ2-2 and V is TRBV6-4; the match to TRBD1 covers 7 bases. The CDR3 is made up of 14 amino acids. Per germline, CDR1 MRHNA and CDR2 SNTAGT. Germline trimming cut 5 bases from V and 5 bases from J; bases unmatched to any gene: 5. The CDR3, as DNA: TGTGCCAGCAGTCAACAGGGACAGACCGGGGAGCTGTTTTTT. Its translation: CASSQQGQTGELFF.

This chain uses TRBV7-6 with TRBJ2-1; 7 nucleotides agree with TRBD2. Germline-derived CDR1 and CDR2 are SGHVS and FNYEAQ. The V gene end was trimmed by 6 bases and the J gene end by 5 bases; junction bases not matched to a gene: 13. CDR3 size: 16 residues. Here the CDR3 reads CASSNSGMGRDNEQFF. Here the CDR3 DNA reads TGTGCCAGCAGTAACTCCGGAATGGGGAGGGACAATGAGCAGTTCTTC.

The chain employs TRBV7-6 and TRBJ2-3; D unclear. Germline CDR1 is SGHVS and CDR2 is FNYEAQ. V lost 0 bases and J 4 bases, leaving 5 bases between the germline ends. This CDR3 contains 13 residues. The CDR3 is CASSLAPADTQYF. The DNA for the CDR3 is TGTGCCAGCAGCTTAGCCCCCGCAGATACGCAGTATTTT. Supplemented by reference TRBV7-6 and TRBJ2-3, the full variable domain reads GAGVSQSPRYKVTKRGQDVALRCDPISGHVSLYWYRQALGQGPEFLTYFNYEAQQDKSGLPNDRFSAERPEGSISTLTIQRTEQRDSAMYRCASSLAPADTQYFGPGTRLTVL.

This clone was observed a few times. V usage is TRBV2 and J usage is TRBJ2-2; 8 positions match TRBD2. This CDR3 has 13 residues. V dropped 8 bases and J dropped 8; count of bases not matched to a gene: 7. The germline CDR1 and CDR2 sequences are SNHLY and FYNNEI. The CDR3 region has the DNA TGTGCCAGCGATAGCGGGATGAAAGGGGAGCTGTTTTTT. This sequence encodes CASDSGMKGELFF.

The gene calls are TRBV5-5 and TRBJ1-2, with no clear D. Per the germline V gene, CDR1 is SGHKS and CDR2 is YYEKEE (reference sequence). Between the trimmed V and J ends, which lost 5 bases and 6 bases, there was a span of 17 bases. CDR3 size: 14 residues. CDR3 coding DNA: TGTGCCAGCAGTCGTCTCGGCGGGTACCATGGCTACACCTTC. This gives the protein CASSRLGGYHGYTF.

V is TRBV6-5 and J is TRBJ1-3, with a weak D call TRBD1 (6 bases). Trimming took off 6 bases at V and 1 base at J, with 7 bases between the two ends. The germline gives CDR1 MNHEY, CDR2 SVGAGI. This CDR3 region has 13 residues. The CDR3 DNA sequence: TGTGCCAGCAGGACAGGTTCTGGAAACACCATATATTTT. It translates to CASRTGSGNTIYF.

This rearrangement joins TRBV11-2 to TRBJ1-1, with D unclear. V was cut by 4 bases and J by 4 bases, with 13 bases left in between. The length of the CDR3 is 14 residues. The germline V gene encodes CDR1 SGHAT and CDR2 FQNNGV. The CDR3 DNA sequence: TGTGCCAGCAGCTGGGGTCGGGTCGGCACTGAAGCTTTCTTT. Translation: CASSWGRVGTEAFF. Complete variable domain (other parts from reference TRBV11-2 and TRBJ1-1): EAGVAQSPRYKIIEKRQSVAFWCNPISGHATLYWYQQILGQGPKLLIQFQNNGVVDDSQLPKDRFSAERLKGVDSTLKIQPAKLEDSAVYLCASSWGRVGTEAFFGQGTRLTVV.

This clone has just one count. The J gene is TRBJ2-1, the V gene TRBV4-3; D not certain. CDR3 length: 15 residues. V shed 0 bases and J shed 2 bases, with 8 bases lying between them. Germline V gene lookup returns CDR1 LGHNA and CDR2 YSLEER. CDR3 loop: CASSQDTQPYNEQFF. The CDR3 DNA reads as TGCGCCAGCAGCCAAGATACACAGCCCTACAATGAGCAGTTCTTC.

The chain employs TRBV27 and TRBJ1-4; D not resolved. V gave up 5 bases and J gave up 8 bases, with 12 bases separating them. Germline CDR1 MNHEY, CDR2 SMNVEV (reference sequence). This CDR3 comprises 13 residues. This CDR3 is CASSRPPGEKLFF. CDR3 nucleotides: TGTGCCAGCAGTAGACCCCCCGGGGAAAAACTGTTTTTT.

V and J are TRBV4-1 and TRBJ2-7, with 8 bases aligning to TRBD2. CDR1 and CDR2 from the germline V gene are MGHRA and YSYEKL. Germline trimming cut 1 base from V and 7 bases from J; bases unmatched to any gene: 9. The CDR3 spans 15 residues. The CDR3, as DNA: TGCGCCAGCAGCCAAGGTAGCGGGAAGGATATAGAGCAGTACTTC. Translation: CASSQGSGKDIEQYF.

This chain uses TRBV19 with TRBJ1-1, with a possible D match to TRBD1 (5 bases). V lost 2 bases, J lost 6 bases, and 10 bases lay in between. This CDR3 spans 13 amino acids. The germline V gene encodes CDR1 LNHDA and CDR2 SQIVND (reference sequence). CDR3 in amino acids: CASSIKQVAEAFF. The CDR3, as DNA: TGTGCCAGTAGTATAAAACAGGTGGCTGAAGCTTTCTTT.

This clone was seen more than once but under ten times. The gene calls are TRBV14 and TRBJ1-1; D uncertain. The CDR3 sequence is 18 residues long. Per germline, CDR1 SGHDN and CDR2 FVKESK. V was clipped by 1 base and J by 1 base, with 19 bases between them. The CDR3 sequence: CASSQGRDFGWENTEAFF. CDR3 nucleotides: TGTGCCAGCAGCCAAGGTCGTGACTTCGGGTGGGAGAACACTGAAGCTTTCTTT.

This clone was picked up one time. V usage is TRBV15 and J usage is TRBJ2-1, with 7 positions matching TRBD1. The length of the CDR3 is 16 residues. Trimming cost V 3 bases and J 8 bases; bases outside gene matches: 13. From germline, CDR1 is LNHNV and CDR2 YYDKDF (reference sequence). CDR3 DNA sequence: TGTGCCACCAGCAGCTACTCAGGGGGTGATCGTTATGAGCAGTTCTTC. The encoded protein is CATSSYSGGDRYEQFF.

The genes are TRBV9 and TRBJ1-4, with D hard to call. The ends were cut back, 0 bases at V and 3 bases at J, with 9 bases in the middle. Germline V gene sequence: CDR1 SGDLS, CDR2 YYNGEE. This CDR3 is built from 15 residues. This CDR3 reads CASSVGPQANEKLFF. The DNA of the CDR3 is TGTGCCAGCAGCGTAGGACCGCAGGCTAATGAAAAACTGTTTTTT.

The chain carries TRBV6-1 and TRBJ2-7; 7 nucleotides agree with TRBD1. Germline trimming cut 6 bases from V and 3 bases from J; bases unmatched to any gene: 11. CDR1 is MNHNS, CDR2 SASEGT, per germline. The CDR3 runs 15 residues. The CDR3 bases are TGTGCCAGCAGCCAAGGACAGGACCATTACTACGAGCAGTACTTC. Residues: CASSQGQDHYYEQYF.

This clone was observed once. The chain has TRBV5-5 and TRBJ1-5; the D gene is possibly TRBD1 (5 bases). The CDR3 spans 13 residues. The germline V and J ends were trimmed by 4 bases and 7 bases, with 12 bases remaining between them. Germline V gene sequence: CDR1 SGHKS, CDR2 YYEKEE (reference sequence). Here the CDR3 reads CASSQRGGQPQHF. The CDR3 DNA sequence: TGTGCCAGCAGCCAAAGGGGCGGACAGCCCCAGCATTTT.

CDR3 bases: TGTGCCAGCAGCCAACGGGGCAGTAGCACAGATACGCAGTATTTT. Translated: CASSQRGSSTDTQYF. This rearrangement joins TRBV28 to TRBJ2-3; tentatively, D is TRBD1 or TRBD2 (5 bases each). The CDR3 consists of 15 residues. The V gene's germline CDR1 is MDHEN and CDR2 SYDVKM. Trimming pared 6 bases from V and 0 bases from J, leaving 13 bases between.

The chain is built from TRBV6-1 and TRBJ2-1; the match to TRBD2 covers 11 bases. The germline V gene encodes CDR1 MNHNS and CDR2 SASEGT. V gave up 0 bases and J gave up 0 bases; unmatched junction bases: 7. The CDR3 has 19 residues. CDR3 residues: CASSEAPSGGFSSYNEQFF. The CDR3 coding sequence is TGTGCCAGCAGTGAAGCGCCTAGCGGGGGGTTTAGCTCCTACAATGAGCAGTTCTTC.

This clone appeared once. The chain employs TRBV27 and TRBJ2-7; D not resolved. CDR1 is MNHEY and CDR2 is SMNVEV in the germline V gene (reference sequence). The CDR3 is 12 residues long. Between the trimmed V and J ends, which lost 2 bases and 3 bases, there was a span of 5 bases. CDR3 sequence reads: CASSLLRYEQYF. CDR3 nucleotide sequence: TGTGCCAGCAGTTTACTCCGCTACGAGCAGTACTTC.

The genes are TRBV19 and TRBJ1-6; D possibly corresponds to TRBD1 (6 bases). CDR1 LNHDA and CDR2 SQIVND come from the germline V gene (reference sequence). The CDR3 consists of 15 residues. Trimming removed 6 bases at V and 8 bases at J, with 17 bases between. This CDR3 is CASRIGGGQDSPLHF. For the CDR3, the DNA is TGTGCCAGTAGAATCGGGGGGGGGCAAGATTCACCCCTCCACTTT. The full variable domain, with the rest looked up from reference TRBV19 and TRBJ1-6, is DGGITQSPKYLFRKEGQNVTLSCEQNLNHDAMYWYRQDPGQGLRLIYYSQIVNDFQKGDIAEGYSVSREKKESFPLTVTSAQKNPTAFYLCASRIGGGQDSPLHFGNGTRLTVT.

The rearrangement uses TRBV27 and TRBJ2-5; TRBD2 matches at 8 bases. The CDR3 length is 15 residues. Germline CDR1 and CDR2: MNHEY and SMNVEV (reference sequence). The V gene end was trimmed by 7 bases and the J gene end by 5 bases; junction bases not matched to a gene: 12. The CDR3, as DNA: TGTGCCAGCAAATCCTTCAGCGGGGGTGGGGAGACCCAGTACTTC. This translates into CASKSFSGGGETQYF.

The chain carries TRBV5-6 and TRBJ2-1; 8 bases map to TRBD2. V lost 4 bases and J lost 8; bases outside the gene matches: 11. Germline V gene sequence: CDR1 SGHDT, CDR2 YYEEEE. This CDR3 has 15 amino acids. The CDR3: CASSPAGEKGDEQFF. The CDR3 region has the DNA TGTGCCAGCAGCCCAGCGGGAGAGAAGGGTGATGAGCAGTTCTTC.

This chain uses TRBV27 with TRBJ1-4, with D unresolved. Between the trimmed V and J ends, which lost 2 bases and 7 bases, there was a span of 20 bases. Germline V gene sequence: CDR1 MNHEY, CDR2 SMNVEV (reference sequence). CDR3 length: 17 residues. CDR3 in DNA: TGTGCCAGCAGTTTAGGTCTGGGATCCCCCCCGCTTGAAAAACTGTTTTTT. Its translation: CASSLGLGSPPLEKLFF. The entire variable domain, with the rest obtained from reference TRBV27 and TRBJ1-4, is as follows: EAQVTQNPRYLITVTGKKLTVTCSQNMNHEYMSWYRQDPGLGLRQIYYSMNVEVTDKGDVPEGYKVSRKEKRNFPLILESPSPNQTSLYFCASSLGLGSPPLEKLFFGSGTQLSVL.

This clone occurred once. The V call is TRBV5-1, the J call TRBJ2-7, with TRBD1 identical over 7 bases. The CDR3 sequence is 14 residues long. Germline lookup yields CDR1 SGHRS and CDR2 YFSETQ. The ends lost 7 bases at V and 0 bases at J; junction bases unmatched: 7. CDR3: CASGKTGSSYEQYF. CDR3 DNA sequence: TGCGCCAGCGGAAAGACAGGGAGCTCCTACGAGCAGTACTTC. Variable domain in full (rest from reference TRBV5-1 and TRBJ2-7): KAGVTQTPRYLIKTRGQQVTLSCSPISGHRSVSWYQQTPGQGLQFLFEYFSETQRNKGNFPGRFSGRQFSNSRSEMNVSTLELGDSALYLCASGKTGSSYEQYFGPGTRLTVT.

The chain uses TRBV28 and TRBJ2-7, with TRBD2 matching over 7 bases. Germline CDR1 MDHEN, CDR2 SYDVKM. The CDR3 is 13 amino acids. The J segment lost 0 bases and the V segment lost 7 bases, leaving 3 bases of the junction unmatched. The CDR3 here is CASKGGSSYEQYF. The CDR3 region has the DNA TGTGCCAGCAAAGGCGGGAGCTCCTACGAGCAGTACTTC.

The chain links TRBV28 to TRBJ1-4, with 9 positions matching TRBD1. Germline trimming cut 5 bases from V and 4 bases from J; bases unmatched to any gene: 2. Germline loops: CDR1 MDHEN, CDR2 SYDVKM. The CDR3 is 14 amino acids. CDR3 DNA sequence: TGTGCCAGCAGTCGGACAGGGGTTAATGAAAAACTGTTTTTT. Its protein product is CASSRTGVNEKLFF. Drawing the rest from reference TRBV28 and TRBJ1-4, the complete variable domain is DVKVTQSSRYLVKRTGEKVFLECVQDMDHENMFWYRQDPGLGLRLIYFSYDVKMKEKGDIPEGYSVSREKKERFSLILESASTNQTSMYLCASSRTGVNEKLFFGSGTQLSVL.